This T cell receptor beta chain was found in a study of CD39 and CD103 CD8 tumor-infiltrating T cells. Overall study: An ovarian cancer patient and a couple of HNSCC patients had repertoire comparisons shown.

Generated by immunoSEQ multiplex PCR, the TCRdb table keeps only in-frame clones and is missing some. The sample carries approximately 18,000 clones, 75% to 95% recorded once. V dropped 5 bases and J dropped 0 bases, with 14 bases sitting between them. Germline values: CDR1 LNHDA, CDR2 SQIVND (reference sequence). The CDR3 loop spans 16 amino acids. The sequence was obtained from a human donor with head and neck squamous cell carcinoma. V is TRBV19 and J is TRBJ2-1; the D gene could be TRBD1 or TRBD2 (5 bases each). Material: CD8+ T cells sorted from blood. As to subset: total memory CD8 T cells (CD45RA-CCR7+/-) from blood or uninvolved lymph node. This chain's CDR3 is CASSEPGPDSYNEQFF. The CDR3 DNA reads as TGTGCCAGTAGTGAACCGGGACCGGACTCCTACAATGAGCAGTTCTTC.